These 5 T cell receptor beta chains were sequenced from one sample in a study of identical twins. A single record per CDR3 protein comes from TCRdb applying MiXCR to the 5' RACE reads. The repertoire holds 540,000 or so distinct CDR3 sequences, with about 20% as singletons. Separately, the same data were catalogued under a study of yellow fever vaccine responses in identical twins.

Input material: CD4+ T cells sorted from blood. The receptors were sampled from a woman aged 18-29 years in good health.

As regards this clonotype: This may arise from a read error, as a much more abundant clone is one base away. The chain carries TRBV12-3 or TRBV12-4 and TRBJ1-5, with TRBD1 identical over 8 bases. V lost 5 bases to trimming and J lost 9 bases; unmatched junction nucleotides: 9. CDR3 length: 14 amino acids. The chain's CDR3 is CASSPQGAQRPQHF. In nucleotides, the CDR3 is TGTGCCAGCAGTCCCCAGGGGGCCCAACGGCCCCAGCATTTT.

This clonotype was seen more than once but under ten times. The V call is TRBV5-1, the J call TRBJ2-5, with 7 bases fitting TRBD1. V lost 4 bases to trimming and J lost 3 bases; unmatched junction nucleotides: 9. The CDR3 extends over 15 amino acids. CDR1 is SGHRS and CDR2 is YFSETQ in the germline V gene. The CDR3 region is CASSIPSTGKETQYF. CDR3 sequence (DNA): TGCGCCAGCAGCATACCGTCGACAGGGAAAGAGACCCAGTACTTC.

The V call is TRBV12-3 or TRBV12-4, the J call TRBJ2-7; D uncertain. This CDR3 spans 12 amino acids. V was clipped by 6 bases and J by 3 bases, with 9 bases between them. CDR3 amino acids: CASRKHFYEQYF. The CDR3, as DNA: TGTGCCAGCAGGAAACACTTCTACGAGCAGTACTTC.

CDR3 sequence reads: CASSGYSLLNTEAFF. CDR3 nucleotide sequence: TGTGCCAGCAGCGGCTACAGCCTCCTGAACACTGAAGCTTTCTTT. The chain combines TRBV7-8 with TRBJ1-1; D is ambiguous. V was trimmed by 5 bases and J by 0 bases, leaving 13 bases between them. The CDR3 loop spans 15 amino acids. Germline assignment: CDR1 SGHVS and CDR2 FQNEAQ.

The rearrangement links TRBV20-1 to TRBJ1-1, with 7 bases lining up with TRBD1. CDR3 length equals 14 residues. The junction had 8 bases not matched to a gene; V was cut back by 3 bases and J by 4 bases. The germline gives CDR1 DFQATT, CDR2 SNEGSKA (reference sequence). The CDR3 protein is CSARQPQGSTEAFF. CDR3 nucleotide sequence: TGCAGTGCTAGGCAACCACAGGGGAGCACTGAAGCTTTCTTT.